This T cell receptor (beta chain) was sequenced in a study of T-cell memory formation after mild COVID-19. Points from the study as a whole: In pre-infection memory, a portion of responding clones appeared, which suggested that cross-reactive memory joined.

Worth noting for this clonotype: Its antigen is undetermined.

The germline gives CDR1 MDHEN, CDR2 SYDVKM. There are 12 residues in the CDR3. Trimming took 3 bases from V and 5 from J, leaving 7 bases between them. TCRdb reanalysed the 5' RACE reads using MiXCR and keeps one entry per CDR3 protein. The sample holds 250,000 to 350,000 distinct CDR3 sequences, 15% to 20% seen once. The clonotype comes from a young man who had mild COVID-19 (a few samples of this study predate the infection). Cell type and time point are not known. The chain employs TRBV28 and TRBJ1-2; no clear D. Sequenced material: PBMCs or a T cell subset sorted from them (not recorded which). This CDR3 is CASSLREYGYTF. In nucleotides, the CDR3 is TGTGCCAGCAGTTTGAGGGAATATGGCTACACCTTC.